This T cell receptor beta chain derives from a study of T cells after yellow fever vaccination. TCRdb re-analysed the 5' RACE reads in MiXCR, keeping a single row per CDR3 protein. The sample contains a few hundred thousand distinct CDR3 sequences, over 15% of which appear only once. The junction had 5 bases not matched to a gene; V was cut back by 0 bases and J by 6 bases. The CDR3 runs to 16 residues. Germline V gene data show CDR1 as SGHTA and CDR2 as FQGNSA. This clonotype was seen more than once but under ten times. This material consisted of PBMCs, taken 15 days after the yellow fever booster vaccination. The sequence came from a man between 25 and 39 years old who received the YFV17D yellow fever vaccine. The chain combines TRBV7-2 with TRBJ2-1, with 10 bases that match TRBD1. CDR3 amino acids: CASSLAGTGVGNEQFF. CDR3 DNA sequence: TGTGCCAGCAGCTTAGCAGGGACAGGGGTGGGCAATGAGCAGTTCTTC.